The 12 T cell receptor beta chains given below trace back to one sample, sequenced in a study of cytomegalovirus exposure and HLA in healthy donors. Primers included in the PCR were 60 Vbeta and 13 Jbeta primers. Here immunoSEQ multiplex PCR was the method, and the copy in TCRdb shows in-frame clones only, minus some. The profile shows some 120,000 clones, 60% to 80% of them singletons. The sequencing sample was made of PBMCs. The receptors were gathered from a man in his fifties or sixties in good health and CMV-seronegative.

The chain has TRBV27 and TRBJ2-3, with D maybe TRBD2 (6 bases). CDR3 length equals 14 residues. CDR1 and CDR2 (germline): MNHEY, SMNVEV (reference sequence). V was trimmed by 5 bases and J by 8 bases, leaving 17 bases between them. CDR3 in amino acids: CASSIGTGQGTQYF. CDR3 in DNA: TGTGCCAGCAGTATCGGGACTGGGCAGGGTACGCAGTATTTT.

The table lists this clone with a few counts. This CDR3 is CASSFYGGSIYEQYF. The CDR3 DNA reads TGTGCCAGCAGCTTCTACGGCGGGAGCATCTACGAGCAGTACTTC. The V gene is TRBV5-6, the J gene TRBJ2-7, with 7 positions matching TRBD2. With 2 bases clipped from V and 3 bases from J, the junction kept 8 bases outside the gene matches. The germline CDR1 and CDR2 sequences are SGHDT and YYEEEE. The CDR3 loop spans 15 amino acids.

V usage is TRBV5-6 and J usage is TRBJ2-2, with 8 bases fitting TRBD1. J lost 6 bases, V lost 0 bases, and 7 bases had no gene match. Germline loops: CDR1 SGHDT, CDR2 YYEEEE. CDR3 size: 16 residues. CDR3: CASSLGPTGESGELFF. CDR3 nucleotide sequence: TGTGCCAGCAGCTTGGGCCCGACAGGGGAGTCCGGGGAGCTGTTTTTT.

V gene TRBV11-1 combines with J gene TRBJ1-4; possibly TRBD1 for D (5 bases). V was shortened by 5 bases and J by 0 bases, with 7 bases between the two germline ends. There are 14 residues in the CDR3. Germline CDR1 and CDR2: SGHAT and FQDESV (reference sequence). The CDR3 region has the DNA TGTGCCAGCAGCCAACAGGCAACTAATGAAAAACTGTTTTTT. Translation gives CASSQQATNEKLFF.

This clone was seen just once. J is TRBJ1-4 and V is TRBV2; D is ambiguous. Germline V gives CDR1 SNHLY, CDR2 FYNNEI. V was shortened by 8 bases and J by 4 bases, with 14 bases between the two germline ends. The CDR3 loop spans 14 amino acids. In DNA, the CDR3 is TGTGCCAGCTTCCGAAGCGGGCTTAATGAAAAACTGTTTTTT. Translation: CASFRSGLNEKLFF.

This clone was observed a handful of times. The J gene is TRBJ1-1, the V gene TRBV19; D remains unclear. Germline V CDR1 and CDR2: LNHDA, SQIVND (reference sequence). V gave up 4 bases and J gave up 1 base, with 4 bases separating them. The CDR3 has 12 amino acids. The chain's CDR3 is CASSTGNTEAFF. Here the CDR3 DNA reads TGTGCCAGTAGTACAGGGAACACTGAAGCTTTCTTT.

The V call is TRBV11-3, the J call TRBJ2-1, with D possibly TRBD1 on 6 matching bases. With 6 bases removed from V and 6 bases from J, the gap between germline ends came to 15 bases. Per germline, CDR1 SGHNT and CDR2 YENEEA. This CDR3 has 14 amino acids. CDR3 sequence (DNA): TGTGCCAGCAGTAACAGGGTCGCCCCCAATGAGCAGTTCTTC. Translated, it gives CASSNRVAPNEQFF. Variable domain in full (rest from reference TRBV11-3 and TRBJ2-1): EAGVVQSPRYKIIEKKQPVAFWCNPISGHNTLYWYLQNLGQGPELLIRYENEEAVDDSQLPKDRFSAERLKGVDSTLKIQPAELGDSAVYLCASSNRVAPNEQFFGPGTRLTVL.

V gene TRBV6-4 combines with J gene TRBJ2-7; a weak D match, TRBD2 (5 bases). Germline-derived CDR1 and CDR2 are MRHNA and SNTAGT. Trimming removed 2 bases at V and 5 bases at J, with 22 bases between. This CDR3 is 17 amino acids long. CDR3 nucleotide sequence: TGTGCCAGCAGTGACACGGGAATGGGCCGCGCTCTCGACGAGCAGTACTTC. Residues: CASSDTGMGRALDEQYF.

This clone was detected only a few times. This chain links TRBV5-4 with TRBJ2-4; 10 positions match TRBD1. The CDR3 has 14 amino acids. Looked up from germline, CDR1 is SGHNT and CDR2 is YYREEE (reference sequence). The V segment lost 3 bases and the J segment 7 bases; nucleotides outside the gene matches: 4. The CDR3 here is CASSSTGGRNIQYF. Here the CDR3 DNA reads TGTGCCAGCAGCTCGACAGGGGGCAGGAACATTCAGTACTTC. The variable domain in full, with the rest retrieved from reference TRBV5-4 and TRBJ2-4, is ETGVTQSPTHLIKTRGQQVTLRCSSQSGHNTVSWYQQALGQGPQFIFQYYREEENGRGNFPPRFSGLQFPNYSSELNVNALELDDSALYLCASSSTGGRNIQYFGAGTRLSVL.

This clone was observed a handful of times. This rearrangement joins TRBV5-1 to TRBJ2-1, with 13 bases lining up with TRBD2. In germline, CDR1 is SGHRS, CDR2 YFSETQ. This CDR3 has 18 residues. The ends lost 0 bases at V and 2 bases at J; junction bases unmatched: 5. CDR3 in DNA: TGCGCCAGCAGCTTGGGAACTAGCGGGAGGGTTGCCTACAATGAGCAGTTCTTC. Translating gives CASSLGTSGRVAYNEQFF.

This rearrangement joins TRBV15 to TRBJ1-5; the D gene is possibly TRBD1 (6 bases). V lost 5 bases, J lost 0 bases, and 11 bases lay in between. CDR3 length: 15 residues. CDR1 and CDR2 (germline): LNHNV, YYDKDF (reference sequence). The DNA of the CDR3 is TGTGCCACCAGCCCCAGGGGTTATAGCAATCAGCCCCAGCATTTT. Its protein product is CATSPRGYSNQPQHF.

V and J are TRBV7-9 and TRBJ2-3; 11 nucleotides line up with TRBD2. The CDR3 covers 16 residues. Germline V gene data show CDR1 as SEHNR and CDR2 as FQNEAQ (reference sequence). The ends lost 2 bases at V and 5 bases at J; junction bases unmatched: 6. DNA for the CDR3: TGTGCCAGCAGCTTACTTACTAGCGGGAGAATAGATACGCAGTATTTT. It codes for CASSLLTSGRIDTQYF.